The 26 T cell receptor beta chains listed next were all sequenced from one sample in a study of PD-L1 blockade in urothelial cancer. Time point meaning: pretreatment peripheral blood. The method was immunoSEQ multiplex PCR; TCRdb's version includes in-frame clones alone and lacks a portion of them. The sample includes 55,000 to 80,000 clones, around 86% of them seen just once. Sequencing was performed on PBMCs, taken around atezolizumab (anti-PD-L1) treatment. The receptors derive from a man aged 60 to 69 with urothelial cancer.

The CDR3 DNA sequence: TGTGCCAGCTCACCGTATTACAGGTCAGACACAGATACGCAGTATTTT. It specifies CASSPYYRSDTDTQYF. The chain has TRBV18 and TRBJ2-3; D perhaps matches TRBD1 (5 bases). The length of the CDR3 is 16 residues. CDR1 and CDR2 from the germline V gene are KGHSH and LQKENI. V was clipped by 3 bases and J by 2 bases, with 15 bases between them.

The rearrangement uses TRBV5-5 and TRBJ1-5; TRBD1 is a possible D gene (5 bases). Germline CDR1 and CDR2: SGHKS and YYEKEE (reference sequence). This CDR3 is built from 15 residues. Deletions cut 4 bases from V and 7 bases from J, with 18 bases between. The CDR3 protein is CASSPGGGVLQPQHF. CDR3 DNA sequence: TGTGCCAGCAGCCCCGGTGGAGGGGTGTTACAGCCCCAGCATTTT. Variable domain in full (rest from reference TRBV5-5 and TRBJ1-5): DAGVTQSPTHLIKTRGQQVTLRCSPISGHKSVSWYQQVLGQGPQFIFQYYEKEERGRGNFPDRFSARQFPNYSSELNVNALLLGDSALYLCASSPGGGVLQPQHFGDGTRLSIL.

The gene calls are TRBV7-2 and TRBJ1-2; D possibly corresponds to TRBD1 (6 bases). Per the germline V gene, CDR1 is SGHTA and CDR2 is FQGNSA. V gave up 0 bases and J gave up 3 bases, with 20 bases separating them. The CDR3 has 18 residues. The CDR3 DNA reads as TGTGCCAGCAGCTTAGCGCTTGCAGGGGCACTCCGTTACTATGGCTACACCTTC. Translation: CASSLALAGALRYYGYTF.

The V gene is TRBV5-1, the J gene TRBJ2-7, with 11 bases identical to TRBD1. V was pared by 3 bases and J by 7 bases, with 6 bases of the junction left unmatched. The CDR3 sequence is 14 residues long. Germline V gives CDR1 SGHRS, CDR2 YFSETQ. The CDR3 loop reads CASSWDRGTGEQYF. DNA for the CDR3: TGCGCCAGCAGCTGGGACAGGGGGACGGGGGAGCAGTACTTC. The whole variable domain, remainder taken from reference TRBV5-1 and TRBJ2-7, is KAGVTQTPRYLIKTRGQQVTLSCSPISGHRSVSWYQQTPGQGLQFLFEYFSETQRNKGNFPGRFSGRQFSNSRSEMNVSTLELGDSALYLCASSWDRGTGEQYFGPGTRLTVT.

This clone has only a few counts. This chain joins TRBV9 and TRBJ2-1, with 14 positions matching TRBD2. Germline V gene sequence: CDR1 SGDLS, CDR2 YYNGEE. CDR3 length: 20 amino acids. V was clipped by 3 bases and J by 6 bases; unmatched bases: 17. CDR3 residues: CASSAGTSGGAVPRSNEQFF. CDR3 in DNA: TGTGCCAGCAGCGCGGGGACTAGCGGGGGCGCAGTGCCTCGGTCCAATGAGCAGTTCTTC.

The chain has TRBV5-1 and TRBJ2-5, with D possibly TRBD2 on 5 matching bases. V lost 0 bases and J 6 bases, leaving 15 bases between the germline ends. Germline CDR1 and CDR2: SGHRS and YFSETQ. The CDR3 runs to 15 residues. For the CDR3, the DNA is TGCGCCAGCAGCTTGGAGGGCTCCTCCGGGAAGACCCAGTACTTC. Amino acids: CASSLEGSSGKTQYF.

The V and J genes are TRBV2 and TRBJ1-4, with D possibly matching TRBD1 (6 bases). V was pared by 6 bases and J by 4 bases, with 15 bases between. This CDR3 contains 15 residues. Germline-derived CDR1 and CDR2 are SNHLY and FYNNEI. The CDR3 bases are TGTGCCAGCAGACCCCCGGGACACGGTAATGAAAAACTGTTTTTT. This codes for CASRPPGHGNEKLFF.

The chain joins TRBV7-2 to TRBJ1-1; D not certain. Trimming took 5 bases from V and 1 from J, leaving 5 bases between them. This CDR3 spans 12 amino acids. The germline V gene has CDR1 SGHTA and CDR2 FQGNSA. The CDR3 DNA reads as TGTGCCAGCAGCGGCCAGAACACTGAAGCTTTCTTT. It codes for CASSGQNTEAFF.

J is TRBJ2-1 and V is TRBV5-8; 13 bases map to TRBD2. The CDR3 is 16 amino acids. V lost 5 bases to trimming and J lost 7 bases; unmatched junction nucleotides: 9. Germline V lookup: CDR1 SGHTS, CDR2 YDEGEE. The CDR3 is CASRPPTSGGANEQFF. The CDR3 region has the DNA TGTGCCAGCAGGCCACCCACTAGCGGGGGGGCGAATGAGCAGTTCTTC. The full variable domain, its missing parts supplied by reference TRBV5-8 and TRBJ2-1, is EAGVTQSPTHLIKTRGQQATLRCSPISGHTSVYWYQQALGLGLQFLLWYDEGEERNRGNFPPRFSGRQFPNYSSELNVNALELEDSALYLCASRPPTSGGANEQFFGPGTRLTVL.

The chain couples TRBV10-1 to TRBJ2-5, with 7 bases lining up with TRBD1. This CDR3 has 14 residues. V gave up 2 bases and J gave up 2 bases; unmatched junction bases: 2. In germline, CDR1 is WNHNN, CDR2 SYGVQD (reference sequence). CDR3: CASSEGGQQETQYF. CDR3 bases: TGCGCCAGCAGTGAGGGGGGACAGCAAGAGACCCAGTACTTC.

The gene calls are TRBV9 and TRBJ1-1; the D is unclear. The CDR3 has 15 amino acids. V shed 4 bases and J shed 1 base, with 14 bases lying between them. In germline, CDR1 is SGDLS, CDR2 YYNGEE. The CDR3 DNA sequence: TGTGCCAGCAGCCCAAGAGCGGTGACGAACACTGAAGCTTTCTTT. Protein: CASSPRAVTNTEAFF.

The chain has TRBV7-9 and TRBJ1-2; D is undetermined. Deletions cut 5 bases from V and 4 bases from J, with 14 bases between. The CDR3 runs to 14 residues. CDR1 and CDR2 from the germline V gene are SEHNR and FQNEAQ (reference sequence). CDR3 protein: CASSPDGGSYGYTF. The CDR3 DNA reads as TGTGCCAGCAGCCCGGACGGAGGGTCCTATGGCTACACCTTC.

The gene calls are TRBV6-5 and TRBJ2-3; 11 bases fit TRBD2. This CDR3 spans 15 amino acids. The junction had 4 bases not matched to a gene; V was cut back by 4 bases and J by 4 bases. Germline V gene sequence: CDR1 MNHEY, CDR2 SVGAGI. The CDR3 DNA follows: TGTGCCAGCAGTTTTAGCGGGGGGGCCCCAGATACGCAGTATTTT. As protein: CASSFSGGAPDTQYF.

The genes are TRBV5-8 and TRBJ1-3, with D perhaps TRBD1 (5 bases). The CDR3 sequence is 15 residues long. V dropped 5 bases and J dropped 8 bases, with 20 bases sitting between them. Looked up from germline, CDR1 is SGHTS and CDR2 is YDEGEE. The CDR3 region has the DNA TGTGCCAGCAGGTCTAGCGGGACTCCTAGGGACACCATATATTTT. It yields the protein CASRSSGTPRDTIYF.

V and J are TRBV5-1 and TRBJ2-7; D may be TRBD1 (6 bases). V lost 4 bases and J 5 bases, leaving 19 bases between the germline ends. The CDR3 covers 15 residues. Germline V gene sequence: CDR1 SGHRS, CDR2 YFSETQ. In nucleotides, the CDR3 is TGCGCCAGCAGCACCACCGGGACAACGGGGAACGAGCAGTACTTC. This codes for CASSTTGTTGNEQYF.

The CDR3 bases are TGCGCCAGCAGCCGGCTTAGGGGGTCCAACACTGAAGCTTTCTTT. Protein sequence: CASSRLRGSNTEAFF. This chain joins TRBV4-1 and TRBJ1-1; D is possibly TRBD1 (6 bases). Germline CDR1 MGHRA, CDR2 YSYEKL. The CDR3 contains 15 residues. Trimming took off 4 bases at V and 2 bases at J, with 14 bases between the two ends.

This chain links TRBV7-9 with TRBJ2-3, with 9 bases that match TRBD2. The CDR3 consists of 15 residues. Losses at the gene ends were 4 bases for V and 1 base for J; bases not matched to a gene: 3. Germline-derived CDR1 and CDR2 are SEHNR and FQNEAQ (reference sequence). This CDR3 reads CASSSRGGGTDTQYF. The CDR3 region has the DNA TGTGCCAGCAGCTCCCGCGGGGGGGGCACAGATACGCAGTATTTT. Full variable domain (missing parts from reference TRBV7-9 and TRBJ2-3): DTGVSQNPRHKITKRGQNVTFRCDPISEHNRLYWYRQTLGQGPEFLTYFQNEAQLEKSRLLSDRFSAERPKGSFSTLEIQRTEQGDSAMYLCASSSRGGGTDTQYFGPGTRLTVL.

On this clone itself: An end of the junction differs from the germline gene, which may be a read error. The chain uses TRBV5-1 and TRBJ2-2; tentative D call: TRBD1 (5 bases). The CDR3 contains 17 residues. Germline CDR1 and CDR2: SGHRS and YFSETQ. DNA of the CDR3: TGCGCCAGCAGTTTGGGTCCGACGTCAGGGATCACCGGGGAGCTGTTTTTT. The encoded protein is CASSLGPTSGITGELFF.

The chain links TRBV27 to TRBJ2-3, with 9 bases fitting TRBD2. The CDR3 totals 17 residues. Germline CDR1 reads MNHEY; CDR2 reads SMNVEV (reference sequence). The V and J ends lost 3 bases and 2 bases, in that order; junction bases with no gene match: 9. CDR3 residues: CASSFSRLAAHTDTQYF. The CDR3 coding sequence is TGTGCCAGCAGTTTTTCCCGACTAGCGGCCCACACAGATACGCAGTATTTT.

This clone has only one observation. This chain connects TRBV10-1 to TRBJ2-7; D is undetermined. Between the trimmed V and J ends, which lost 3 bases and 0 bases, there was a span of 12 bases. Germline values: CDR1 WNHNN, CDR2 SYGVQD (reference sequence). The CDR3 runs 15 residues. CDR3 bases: TGCGCCAGCAGTGAATTCGGTACCGGCTCCTACGAGCAGTACTTC. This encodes CASSEFGTGSYEQYF.

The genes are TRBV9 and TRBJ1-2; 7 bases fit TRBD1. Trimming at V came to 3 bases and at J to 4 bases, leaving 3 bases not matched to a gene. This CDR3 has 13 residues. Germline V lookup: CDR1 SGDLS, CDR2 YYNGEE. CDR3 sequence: CASSETGVYGYTF. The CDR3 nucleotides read TGTGCCAGCAGCGAAACAGGGGTCTATGGCTACACCTTC.

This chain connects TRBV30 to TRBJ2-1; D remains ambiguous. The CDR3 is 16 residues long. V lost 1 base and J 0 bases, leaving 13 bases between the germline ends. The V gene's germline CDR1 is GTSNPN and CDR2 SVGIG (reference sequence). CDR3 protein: CAWSAPRYGSYNEQFF. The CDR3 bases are TGTGCCTGGAGTGCGCCCAGGTACGGCTCCTACAATGAGCAGTTCTTC.

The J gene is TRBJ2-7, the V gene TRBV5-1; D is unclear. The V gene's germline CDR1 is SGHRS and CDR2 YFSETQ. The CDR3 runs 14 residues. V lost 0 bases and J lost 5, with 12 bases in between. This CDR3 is CASSLDTGRNEQYF. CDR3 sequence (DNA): TGCGCCAGCAGCTTGGACACGGGTAGGAACGAGCAGTACTTC.

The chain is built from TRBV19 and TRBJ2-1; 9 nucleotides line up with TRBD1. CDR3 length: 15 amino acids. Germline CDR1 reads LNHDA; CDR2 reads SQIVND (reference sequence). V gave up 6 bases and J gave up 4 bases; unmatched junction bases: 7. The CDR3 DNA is TGTGCCAGTAGACAACCGGGACAGGGTTACAATGAGCAGTTCTTC. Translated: CASRQPGQGYNEQFF.

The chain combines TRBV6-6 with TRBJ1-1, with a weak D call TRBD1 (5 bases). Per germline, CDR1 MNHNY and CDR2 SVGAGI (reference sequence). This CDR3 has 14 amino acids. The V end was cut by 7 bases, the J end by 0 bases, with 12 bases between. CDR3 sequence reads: CASKLRGMNTEAFF. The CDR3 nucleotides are TGTGCCAGCAAGTTAAGGGGTATGAACACTGAAGCTTTCTTT.

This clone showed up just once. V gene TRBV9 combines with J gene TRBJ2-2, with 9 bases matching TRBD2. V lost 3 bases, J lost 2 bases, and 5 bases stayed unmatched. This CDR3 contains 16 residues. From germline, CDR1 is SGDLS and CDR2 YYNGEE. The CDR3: CASSASGGLNTGELFF. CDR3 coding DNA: TGTGCCAGCAGCGCAAGCGGGGGGCTTAACACCGGGGAGCTGTTTTTT.